These T cell receptor beta chains were read from a single sample in a study of T cell responses to AZD1222 COVID-19 vaccine. TCRdb keeps only in-frame clones here, not all; method: immunoSEQ multiplex PCR. The sample yields about 200,000 clones, 80% to 90% seen once. This specimen consisted of peripheral blood, obtained on day 0 of AZD1222 vaccination. These receptors were collected from an adult in good health. Both conserved end residues are part of each CDR3. The D gene is left open where the match is weak. The size entry is marked missing in some rows and otherwise reads once, few, many or a size class.

>.|TRBJ2-7|.|TRBV6-2/TRBV6-3
TGTGCCAGCAGTTACCAGGACTCCACCTACGAGCAGTACTTC
CASSYQDSTYEQYF
>.|TRBJ1-2|.|TRBV18
TGTGCCAGCTCACCGCCCTCGTCCCAGGGTTATGGCTACACCTTC
CASSPPSSQGYGYTF
>.|TRBJ1-4|.|TRBV12-3/TRBV12-4
TGTGCCAGCAGTTTAAGATCCCTGGAAAAACTGTTTTTT
CASSLRSLEKLFF
>.|TRBJ1-6|TRBD1|TRBV10-3
TGTGCCACCTCAGTATGGACAGGAGAGAATAATTCACCCCTCCACTTT
CATSVWTGENNSPLHF
>few|TRBJ1-1|TRBD1|TRBV19
TGTGCCAGTAGTAGGATCTCGACAGGGGGGAACACTGAAGCTTTCTTT
CASSRISTGGNTEAFF
>.|TRBJ1-2|.|TRBV5-1
TGCGCCAGCAGCTTCCGGGACACGGCTAACTATGGCTACACCTTC
CASSFRDTANYGYTF
>.|TRBJ2-3|TRBD2|TRBV5-4
TGTGCCAGCAGCTTCGGGGCTAGCGGGGTAAATACGCAGTATTTT
CASSFGASGVNTQYF
>.|TRBJ2-5|.|TRBV5-1
TGCGCCAGCAGCCTACAGGCAGACCAAGAGACCCAGTACTTC
CASSLQADQETQYF
>.|TRBJ1-2|.|TRBV4-3
TGCGCCAGCAGCCAAGGGCCGGGCAGTCCTAACTATGGCTACACCTTC
CASSQGPGSPNYGYTF
>.|TRBJ2-3|TRBD2|TRBV18
TGTGCCAGCTCACCATGGGGGGGTGACACAGATACGCAGTATTTT
CASSPWGGDTDTQYF
>.|TRBJ2-3|TRBD2|TRBV3-1/TRBV3-2
TGTGCCAGTTCCTTAGCGGGGGGAGCAGATACGCAGTATTTT
CASSLAGGADTQYF
>.|TRBJ2-3|.|TRBV21-1
TGTGCCAGCACCATAACCACAGATACGCAGTATTTT
CASTITTDTQYF
>once|TRBJ1-1|.|TRBV19
TGTGCCAGTAGTAACCGGAACAGGATCTTT
CASSNRNRIF
>.|TRBJ1-3|.|TRBV2
TGTGCCGGAACATTGACAGCCTCTGGAAACACCATATATTTT
CAGTLTASGNTIYF
>.|TRBJ2-1|TRBD2|TRBV7-9
TGTGCCAGCAGGAATAGCGGGGGTCTTTCCTACAATGAGCAGTTCTTC
CASRNSGGLSYNEQFF
>.|TRBJ2-2|.|TRBV6-5
TGTGCCAGTCTTCAGCGGGACAGGAACACCGGGGAGCTGTTTTTT
CASLQRDRNTGELFF
>.|TRBJ1-2|.|TRBV7-9
TGTGCCAGCAGCCAGAGGACTGAGGGCTACACCTTC
CASSQRTEGYTF
>.|TRBJ1-2|.|TRBV29-1
TGCAGCGTTGAAGGGGCCCGGGCAGGAGCTAACTATGGCTACACCTTC
CSVEGARAGANYGYTF
>once|TRBJ1-4|.|TRBV19
TGTGCCAGTAGTATAACGGGCCGCAATGAAAAACTGTTTTTT
CASSITGRNEKLFF
>.|TRBJ1-5|TRBD1|TRBV6-2/TRBV6-3
TGTGCCAGCAGTTACACCGTCGGGACAGGGCCCTTCGGTCAGCCCCAGCATTTT
CASSYTVGTGPFGQPQHF
>.|TRBJ1-6|.|TRBV11-3
TGTGCCAGCAGCCCCCGGGTGGGCCCACAGGGTATTAATTCACCCCTCCACTTT
CASSPRVGPQGINSPLHF
>.|TRBJ2-1|.|TRBV4-2
TGTGCCAGCGGGGCCTCAGTGTACAATGAGCAGTTCTTC
CASGASVYNEQFF
>once|TRBJ1-3|TRBD1|TRBV9
TGTGCCAGCAGCGCGGGGACAGGGCCTGGAAACACCATATATTTT
CASSAGTGPGNTIYF
>few|TRBJ1-6|TRBD1|TRBV9
TGTGCCAGCAGCCACACACCGGGACAGGGGGCGCGGAATTCACCCCTCCACTTT
CASSHTPGQGARNSPLHF
>.|TRBJ1-5|TRBD1|TRBV7-8
TGTGCCAGCAGCTCCCCCGGGACAGGGAAGCAGCCCCAGCATTTT
CASSSPGTGKQPQHF
>.|TRBJ1-3|.|TRBV23-1
TGCGCCAGCAGTCAATGGGGAGGTAGGGGAAGGATGGAGGCTGGAAACACCATATATTTT
CASSQWGGRGRMEAGNTIYF
>.|TRBJ2-3|.|TRBV5-4
TGTGCCAGCAGCTTGGCCACGGGAGTAACAGATACGCAGTATTTT
CASSLATGVTDTQYF
>.|TRBJ2-7|TRBD1|TRBV18
TGTGCCAGCTCACTCGGACAGGGACAAAATAGCGAGCAGTACTTC
CASSLGQGQNSEQYF
>.|TRBJ2-5|.|TRBV9
TGTGCCAGCAGCGTACGGGGGGCCTGGGAGGAGACCCAGTACTTC
CASSVRGAWEETQYF
>.|TRBJ1-4|.|TRBV12-3/TRBV12-4
TGTGCCAGCAGATCGGACGGACAGCAACTGTTTTTT
CASRSDGQQLFF
>once|TRBJ2-6|.|TRBV19
TGTGCCAGTAGTCCCCGGTGGCAGGCATACTCTGGGGCCAACGTCCTGACTTTC
CASSPRWQAYSGANVLTF
>.|TRBJ2-5|TRBD1|TRBV5-1
TGCGCCAGCAGCTTGGGGAGACAGGGCCAGCAAGAGACCCAGTACTTC
CASSLGRQGQQETQYF
>.|TRBJ1-4|.|TRBV5-6
TGTGCCAGCAGCTTGCGATCCTTCTTTACTAATGAAAAACTGTTTTTT
CASSLRSFFTNEKLFF
>.|TRBJ1-2|TRBD1|TRBV4-1
TGCGCCAGCAGCCACCTACAGGGGGGTGATGGCTACACCTTC
CASSHLQGGDGYTF
>.|TRBJ1-6|.|TRBV12-3/TRBV12-4
TGTGCCAGCAGTCTCCGGACGACTTCACCCCTCCACTTT
CASSLRTTSPLHF
>.|TRBJ1-5|.|TRBV12-3/TRBV12-4
TGTGCCAGCAGCCGAACTGAAGGGGCCCAGCATTTT
CASSRTEGAQHF
>many|TRBJ2-1|TRBD2|TRBV7-9
TGTGCCAGCAGCCCGCGTAAGACGGTAGCGGGGGGGACTGAGCAGTTCTTC
CASSPRKTVAGGTEQFF
>.|TRBJ2-5|.|TRBV13
TGTGCCAGCAGCTTAAGGGGGGGCCCGAAGACCCAGTACTTC
CASSLRGGPKTQYF
>.|TRBJ2-2|.|TRBV19
TGTGCCAGTAGTATATCACAAAGGAACACCGGGGAGCTGTTTTTT
CASSISQRNTGELFF
>.|TRBJ2-5|TRBD1|TRBV7-9
TGTGCCAGCAGCTTCGGGACAGGGGTTCGAGAGACCCAGTACTTC
CASSFGTGVRETQYF
>.|TRBJ2-1|.|TRBV5-1
TGCGCCAGCAGCCTGCGCCTGACAGGAGCCTTCTACAATGAGCAGTTCTTC
CASSLRLTGAFYNEQFF
>.|TRBJ2-5|.|TRBV3-1/TRBV3-2
TGTGCCAGCAGCCCCCCGGGGGCAGGGCGAGTAGAGACCCAGTACTTC
CASSPPGAGRVETQYF